The rows below give T cell receptor beta chains drawn from one sample of a study of blood T cell repertoires in COVID-19. Produced via immunoSEQ multiplex PCR; TCRdb's table is partial and in-frame only. This table has tens of thousands of clones, about 88% appearing once. Input material: peripheral blood. All receptors come from a man aged 65 to 79 with acute or convalescent COVID-19. CDR3s leave out the opening cysteine and the closing phenylalanine or tryptophan. The size field is filled for only some rows; it gives once, few, many or a size class.

v_call	clone_size	j_call	cdr3_aa
TRBV9	NA	TRBJ1-5	ASSVGSGENQPQH
TRBV6-5	NA	TRBJ1-1	ASSYGEGNTEAF
TRBV12-3/TRBV12-4	NA	TRBJ1-6	ASTALTGSPLH
TRBV11-2	NA	TRBJ1-4	ASSLQGATNEKLF
TRBV18	few	TRBJ2-5	ASSPSRETQY
TRBV3-1/TRBV3-2	NA	TRBJ1-6	ASSQVSGVYNSPLH
TRBV20-1	NA	TRBJ2-6	SAQGANVLT
TRBV7-7	NA	TRBJ2-5	ASSQWGGTGSRQETQY
TRBV3-1/TRBV3-2	NA	TRBJ1-4	ASSQLVNEKLF
TRBV30	once	TRBJ2-7	AWTTGLAGYEQY
TRBV23-1	NA	TRBJ1-4	ASSQPGQAEKLF
TRBV9	NA	TRBJ2-7	ASSVGQGSNEQY
TRBV7-8	NA	TRBJ1-2	ASSATGTGSGYT
TRBV5-1	NA	TRBJ2-1	ASSDQGFSYNEQF
TRBV15	NA	TRBJ2-2	ATSRDLNTGELF
TRBV24-1	NA	TRBJ2-7	ATSDPRGKGTYEQY
TRBV5-1	few	TRBJ1-1	ASSLDSQHGTEAF
TRBV6-5	NA	TRBJ2-2	ASSYVRGPGELF
TRBV5-4	NA	TRBJ1-4	ASSSRQGTNEKLF
TRBV5-1	NA	TRBJ2-1	ASSLDQGSYNEQF
TRBV2	NA	TRBJ2-5	ASSVSPETQY
TRBV7-7	few	TRBJ2-2	ASSRSGRAGTGELF
TRBV6-5	once	TRBJ1-2	ASSYTANYGYT
TRBV10-3	NA	TRBJ1-6	AISFAGASSGGSPLH
TRBV3-1/TRBV3-2	NA	TRBJ2-5	ASSSGGRGVETQY
TRBV5-1	NA	TRBJ2-3	ASSRDSPTDTQY
TRBV5-1	NA	TRBJ2-2	ATRPTGAYTGELF
TRBV20-1	NA	TRBJ2-7	SASETSGRLYEQY
TRBV5-1	NA	TRBJ2-3	ASSRSRGLTHTQY
TRBV6-5	NA	TRBJ1-2	ASRTSGGRDHGYT
TRBV10-3	NA	TRBJ2-1	ATGTSGGGNEQF
TRBV24-1	NA	TRBJ2-1	ATSGGQVTSYNEQF
TRBV5-1	NA	TRBJ2-5	ASSLGDSEGQTQY
TRBV20-1	NA	TRBJ2-2	SASPFGGWIRTGELF
TRBV6-5	NA	TRBJ2-7	ASKTGTGGPEQY
TRBV10-3	NA	TRBJ1-2	AIRGGGSLAYGYT
TRBV12-3/TRBV12-4	NA	TRBJ1-5	ASREEGNQPQH
TRBV5-4	NA	TRBJ2-7	ASSLAPLTSGDVSYEQY
TRBV11-3	NA	TRBJ1-2	ASSSGQGAAGYT
TRBV6-5	few	TRBJ1-1	ASSLTGTEAF
TRBV3-1/TRBV3-2	NA	TRBJ2-2	ASRRDRGLGGELF
TRBV7-9	few	TRBJ1-2	ASSLSRGGTFGYT